This T cell receptor beta chain was identified during a study of patients and donors after allogeneic stem cell transplantation. This clonotype has a handful of counts. Trimming shortened V by 5 bases and J by 5 bases, and 13 bases separated the two germline ends. The CDR3 totals 14 residues. TCRdb re-derived calls from the RT-PCR reads in MiXCR, one entry per CDR3 protein. The sample lists roughly 250,000 distinct CDR3 sequences, roughly 14% occurring once. The material sequenced was blood, either unsorted or a sorted T cell fraction (not recorded which). This chain uses TRBV12-3 or TRBV12-4 with TRBJ2-1; D is uncertain. This clonotype was sampled from a human donor who was either an allogeneic HSCT recipient or a stem cell or donor lymphocyte infusion donor (not recorded which). It is not recorded whose cells these are; they may come from a transplant donor. This CDR3 is CASSPSIGHNEQFF. Here the CDR3 DNA reads TGTGCCAGCAGTCCCTCCATAGGGCACAATGAGCAGTTCTTC.